This T cell receptor beta chain was retrieved from a study of T cells in Graves' hyperthyroidism and ophthalmopathy. Study-level results: Clonotypes that were expanded in thyroid above 0.001 mostly appeared in blood too.

CDR1 and CDR2 (germline): MNHEY, SVGEGT. V was clipped by 6 bases and J by 4 bases, with 7 bases between them. This CDR3 comprises 12 residues. The TCR beta CDR3 regions underwent amplification using RNA transcripts as the source. TCR CDR3 underwent first-round RT-PCR with the HTBI primer set. MiXCR, applied by TCRdb to the multiplex PCR reads, yields one record per CDR3 protein. The sample contains about 590,000 distinct CDR3 sequences, more than 13% of which appear only once. This clonotype showed up many times. The antigen remains unidentified. The genes are TRBV6-2 or TRBV6-3 and TRBJ1-5; no clear D. The sequence was collected from a woman aged 18 to 35 with Graves' ophthalmopathy. Sequenced sample: blood. Here the CDR3 reads CASSPTNQPQHF. CDR3 DNA: TGTGCCAGCAGCCCCACAAATCAGCCCCAGCATTTT.